This TCR beta chain emerged from a study of T cell responses to AZD1222 COVID-19 vaccine. Study-wide results and caveats: In a largely white British group with more females than males, clonal diversity was possibly underestimated.

Method: immunoSEQ multiplex PCR; TCRdb's copy keeps in-frame clones and lacks some. The sample consists of about 140,000 clones, 75% to 95% of them appearing once. This clone has only a few counts. Its antigen is as yet unknown. Germline assignment: CDR1 MNHEY and CDR2 SMNVEV (reference sequence). The CDR3 runs 13 residues. V was pared by 4 bases and J by 3 bases, with 10 bases between. Sample: peripheral blood, taken on day 0 of AZD1222 vaccination. The TCR sequence derives from an adult in good health. The chain couples TRBV27 to TRBJ2-7, with D maybe TRBD1 (6 bases). The CDR3 loop reads CASSYGQHYEQYF. The CDR3 region has the DNA TGTGCCAGCAGTTATGGACAGCACTACGAGCAGTACTTC.